These 27 T cell receptor beta chains originate from one sample sequenced in a study of T-cell reconstitution after alpha-beta-depleted transplantation in children. Preparation of the TCRbeta library involved a method that used unique molecular identifiers. In TCRdb, the PCR reads were re-called with MiXCR into one record per CDR3 protein. The sample lists just under 350,000 distinct CDR3 sequences, under 20% seen once, with around 38% in the top ten. Sequenced material: PBMCs, mostly from graft donor cells, taken 360 days after TCRalphabeta/CD19-depleted stem cell transplant. The receptors originated from a male patient between 2 and 10 years old who had a stem cell transplant for acute lymphoblastic leukemia, so the T cells may come from the graft donor.

This clonotype was seen repeatedly, ten times or more. The rearrangement links TRBV27 to TRBJ2-1; D may be TRBD1 or TRBD2 (6 bases each). CDR3 size: 15 residues. Trimming stripped 6 bases from V and 3 bases from J, with 15 bases between. Germline values: CDR1 MNHEY, CDR2 SMNVEV (reference sequence). CDR3 DNA sequence: TGTGCCAGCAGCATCGGGGGACACCTCTACAATGAGCAGTTCTTC. Its protein is CASSIGGHLYNEQFF.

This sequence joins TRBV5-6 and TRBJ2-7; D unclear. The CDR3 covers 15 residues. V shed 2 bases and J shed 0 bases, with 12 bases lying between them. From germline, CDR1 is SGHDT and CDR2 YYEEEE. In DNA, the CDR3 is TGTGCCAGCAGCTTACTAAGGAGTTACTCCTACGAGCAGTACTTC. It yields the protein CASSLLRSYSYEQYF.

This clonotype was counted only a few times. The chain employs TRBV11-2 and TRBJ2-3; D uncertain. The length of the CDR3 is 18 residues. Trimming stripped 0 bases from V and 4 bases from J, with 20 bases between. Germline CDR1 is SGHAT and CDR2 is FQNNGV. The CDR3 loop is CASSLDLGLDPAADTQYF. The DNA for the CDR3 is TGTGCCAGCAGCTTAGATCTGGGTCTAGATCCGGCCGCAGATACGCAGTATTTT.

The chain employs TRBV10-3 and TRBJ2-1; TRBD1 might be the D (6 bases). Germline values: CDR1 ENHRY, CDR2 SYGVKD. V shed 9 bases and J shed 5 bases, with 23 bases lying between them. This CDR3 spans 16 amino acids. The CDR3 reads CAIAAFTGISDNEQFF. The CDR3 DNA reads TGTGCCATTGCCGCATTTACAGGGATAAGCGACAATGAGCAGTTCTTC.

The sample holds a few counts of this clonotype. The chain links TRBV29-1 to TRBJ2-7; TRBD2 agrees at 7 bases. The V gene's germline CDR1 is SQVTM and CDR2 ANQGSEA. The CDR3 spans 15 residues. V trimming: 3 bases; J trimming: 6 bases; junction bases outside the gene matches: 14. The CDR3: CSVENSREWGSEQYF. The CDR3 DNA follows: TGCAGCGTTGAGAACTCGCGGGAGTGGGGGAGCGAGCAGTACTTC.

In DNA, the CDR3 is TGTGCCAGCAGCCAAGGGTCCACTATTAATGAGCAGTTCTTC. Its protein is CASSQGSTINEQFF. V gene TRBV4-2 combines with J gene TRBJ2-1; D ambiguous. This CDR3 is built from 14 residues. Germline CDR1 and CDR2: LGHNA and YNFKEQ. V lost 1 base and J 7 bases, leaving 11 bases between the germline ends.

The chain uses TRBV7-2 and TRBJ2-7, with 7 bases that match TRBD2. The junction had 6 bases not matched to a gene; V was cut back by 1 base and J by 3 bases. Germline CDR1 and CDR2: SGHTA and FQGNSA. The CDR3 extends over 15 amino acids. This CDR3 reads CASSLVGRIGYEQYF. DNA of the CDR3: TGTGCCAGCAGCTTAGTCGGGAGGATCGGCTACGAGCAGTACTTC.

Only a few counts were recorded for this clonotype. The chain uses TRBV4-2 and TRBJ2-7, with 10 bases aligning to TRBD2. Germline CDR1 LGHNA, CDR2 YNFKEQ. This CDR3 contains 17 residues. V lost 0 bases and J lost 4; bases outside the gene matches: 9. The CDR3 sequence: CASSQDVGTSAIYEQYF. As DNA, the CDR3 is TGTGCCAGCAGCCAAGATGTGGGGACTAGCGCGATTTACGAGCAGTACTTC.

In this sample, this clonotype turned up many times. V gene TRBV6-2 or TRBV6-3 combines with J gene TRBJ2-2, with D perhaps TRBD1 (6 bases). Germline loops: CDR1 MNHEY, CDR2 SVGEGT. The CDR3 is 14 residues long. Between the trimmed V and J ends, which lost 5 bases and 5 bases, there was a span of 12 bases. The CDR3 is CASSPQGRTGELFF. DNA for the CDR3: TGTGCCAGCAGTCCACAGGGAAGAACCGGGGAGCTGTTTTTT.

The gene calls are TRBV9 and TRBJ2-7, with D possibly TRBD1 on 5 matching bases. V lost 4 bases, J lost 3 bases, and 11 bases lay in between. The CDR3 extends over 13 amino acids. Looked up from germline, CDR1 is SGDLS and CDR2 is YYNGEE. The CDR3 loop is CASSPDSYYEQYF. The CDR3 coding sequence is TGTGCCAGCAGCCCCGACAGTTACTACGAGCAGTACTTC.

The chain uses TRBV24-1 and TRBJ2-1; the D is unclear. CDR1 and CDR2 (germline): KGHDR, SFDVKD. The CDR3 covers 14 residues. V lost 8 bases to trimming and J lost 4 bases, with 14 bases between them. CDR3 sequence: CATIELLTYNEQFF. The CDR3 DNA follows: TGTGCCACCATTGAACTCCTCACTTACAATGAGCAGTTCTTC.

The V gene is TRBV28, the J gene TRBJ1-2, with D possibly being TRBD1 (6 bases). Per germline, CDR1 MDHEN and CDR2 SYDVKM. Trimming left V 6 bases short and J 5 bases short, with 13 bases between. The CDR3 has 13 residues. This CDR3 reads CASSPGERYGYTF. CDR3 coding DNA: TGTGCCAGCAGCCCAGGGGAAAGATATGGCTACACCTTC.

In this sample, this clonotype turned up a few times. This chain uses TRBV11-2 with TRBJ1-2, with D perhaps matching TRBD1 (6 bases). The germline V gene has CDR1 SGHAT and CDR2 FQNNGV. This CDR3 has 16 residues. Trimming shortened V by 1 base and J by 6 bases, and 18 bases separated the two germline ends. In DNA form, the CDR3 reads TGTGCCAGCAGCTTAGGCCCGGGACATCCGGCGGATGGCTACACCTTC. Protein: CASSLGPGHPADGYTF.

This clonotype was detected a few times. V gene TRBV28 combines with J gene TRBJ2-1; maybe TRBD1 (6 bases). The CDR3 runs to 12 residues. CDR1 MDHEN and CDR2 SYDVKM come from the germline V gene. V was trimmed by 6 bases and J by 10 bases, leaving 13 bases between them. CDR3 nucleotide sequence: TGTGCCAGCAGCGACAGGTTAGGGGAGCAGTTCTTC. Translating gives CASSDRLGEQFF.

This clonotype was detected ten times or more. The chain employs TRBV4-3 and TRBJ2-1; no reliable D call. CDR1 and CDR2 (germline): LGHNA, YSLEER. CDR3 size: 16 residues. V shed 4 bases and J shed 3 bases, with 16 bases lying between them. CDR3 protein: CASSRDPSWRYNEQFF. The CDR3 nucleotides are TGCGCCAGCAGCCGAGACCCCTCCTGGCGCTACAATGAGCAGTTCTTC.

This clonotype was picked up a small number of times. The chain joins TRBV5-6 to TRBJ2-3; D not resolved. This CDR3 has 13 residues. V was pared by 7 bases and J by 0 bases, with 9 bases between. Germline values: CDR1 SGHDT, CDR2 YYEEEE. CDR3: CASGSGSTDTQYF. CDR3 DNA sequence: TGTGCCAGCGGTTCCGGGAGCACAGATACGCAGTATTTT.

This clonotype was picked up a small number of times. The chain links TRBV28 to TRBJ1-5, with unresolved D. Trimming shortened V by 5 bases and J by 5 bases, and 16 bases separated the two germline ends. The CDR3 runs 15 residues. CDR1 MDHEN and CDR2 SYDVKM come from the germline V gene. CDR3 sequence reads: CASSPVGRGDQPQHF. CDR3 DNA sequence: TGTGCCAGCAGTCCCGTAGGTCGAGGCGATCAGCCCCAGCATTTT.

This clonotype was found a few times. J is TRBJ2-7 and V is TRBV5-1; 10 bases align to TRBD2. Unmatched junction bases numbered 11, after V lost 1 base and J lost 7 bases. Germline V gene data show CDR1 as SGHRS and CDR2 as YFSETQ. The CDR3 consists of 16 residues. The CDR3 spells CASSLNLAGVSGEQYF. The CDR3 DNA reads TGCGCCAGCAGCTTGAACCTAGCGGGGGTATCGGGGGAGCAGTACTTC. Based on the CDR3 plus reference TRBV5-1 and TRBJ2-7, the full variable domain is KAGVTQTPRYLIKTRGQQVTLSCSPISGHRSVSWYQQTPGQGLQFLFEYFSETQRNKGNFPGRFSGRQFSNSRSEMNVSTLELGDSALYLCASSLNLAGVSGEQYFGPGTRLTVT.

This clonotype was observed many times. V usage is TRBV9 and J usage is TRBJ2-2; maybe TRBD2 (6 bases). This CDR3 has 14 residues. The V and J ends lost 0 bases and 4 bases respectively, with 7 bases between them. Germline lookup yields CDR1 SGDLS and CDR2 YYNGEE. CDR3 nucleotides: TGTGCCAGCAGCGTAGATAGCGGCACCGGGGAGCTGTTTTTT. It codes for CASSVDSGTGELFF.

V is TRBV4-3 and J is TRBJ2-2; 9 bases agree with TRBD1. Germline V lookup: CDR1 LGHNA, CDR2 YSLEER. The V and J ends lost 3 bases and 5 bases, in that order; junction bases with no gene match: 7. The length of the CDR3 is 16 residues. The CDR3 loop is CASSQRTGDETGELFF. CDR3 nucleotides: TGCGCCAGCAGCCAGAGGACAGGGGATGAGACCGGGGAGCTGTTTTTT.

A few counts support this clonotype. The chain uses TRBV12-3 or TRBV12-4 and TRBJ2-7; 7 bases fit TRBD2. With 7 bases clipped from V and 1 base from J, the junction kept 10 bases outside the gene matches. The CDR3 consists of 15 residues. The CDR3 DNA follows: TGTGCCAGCACTACCGTCGGGGAGGGTTCCTACGAGCAGTACTTC. It encodes CASTTVGEGSYEQYF.

There are a few counts of this clonotype. This sequence joins TRBV10-1 and TRBJ1-3; 9 bases are shared with TRBD1. V was clipped by 3 bases and J by 4 bases; unmatched bases: 4. Germline V lookup: CDR1 WNHNN, CDR2 SYGVQD (reference sequence). The CDR3 is 15 amino acids. In DNA form, the CDR3 reads TGCGCCAGCAGTGATGTAGACAGGGGGGGAAACACCATATATTTT. Its protein product is CASSDVDRGGNTIYF.

Ten or more counts support this clonotype. This chain links TRBV28 with TRBJ2-1; TRBD1 is a possible D gene (5 bases). The germline CDR1 and CDR2 sequences are MDHEN and SYDVKM. The CDR3 extends over 16 amino acids. The germline V and J ends were trimmed by 6 bases and 1 base, with 16 bases remaining between them. The CDR3 spells CASRSPGWGSYNEQFF. The CDR3 nucleotides read TGTGCCAGCAGGAGCCCAGGGTGGGGTTCCTACAATGAGCAGTTCTTC.

In this sample, this clonotype turned up many times. V usage is TRBV5-6 and J usage is TRBJ2-1; 10 nucleotides align to TRBD2. With 2 bases clipped from V and 6 bases from J, the junction kept 5 bases outside the gene matches. Germline loops: CDR1 SGHDT, CDR2 YYEEEE. The CDR3 sequence is 15 residues long. Written as DNA, the CDR3 is TGTGCCAGCAGCTTAGCACTAGCGGGAAGCAATGAGCAGTTCTTC. Its protein product is CASSLALAGSNEQFF.

The sample holds a few counts of this clonotype. One end of the junction varies from germline; a read error may be responsible. The rearrangement uses TRBV28 and TRBJ2-5, with 8 bases fitting TRBD1. CDR3 length: 13 residues. CDR1 MDHEN and CDR2 SYDVKM come from the germline V gene. The CDR3 DNA follows: TGTGCCAGCAGTTTCTCGGACAGGGCTTTCACGGACTTC. It is translated as CASSFSDRAFTDF.

This clonotype was counted only a few times. The rearrangement links TRBV29-1 to TRBJ2-3; 11 bases are shared with TRBD1. CDR1 SQVTM and CDR2 ANQGSEA come from the germline V gene. The CDR3 is made up of 13 amino acids. Trimming at V came to 5 bases and at J to 4 bases, leaving 2 bases not matched to a gene. The CDR3 sequence: CSVWGQGADTQYF. DNA for the CDR3: TGCAGCGTTTGGGGACAGGGGGCAGATACGCAGTATTTT.

This clonotype was picked up many times. This chain uses TRBV5-8 with TRBJ1-5, with 7 bases that match TRBD1. CDR3 length: 15 residues. Germline V gives CDR1 SGHTS, CDR2 YDEGEE. The V segment lost 0 bases and the J segment 0 bases; nucleotides outside the gene matches: 0. CDR3 residues: CASSLGDSSNQPQHF. The CDR3 DNA is TGTGCCAGCAGCTTGGGGGACAGTAGCAATCAGCCCCAGCATTTT.